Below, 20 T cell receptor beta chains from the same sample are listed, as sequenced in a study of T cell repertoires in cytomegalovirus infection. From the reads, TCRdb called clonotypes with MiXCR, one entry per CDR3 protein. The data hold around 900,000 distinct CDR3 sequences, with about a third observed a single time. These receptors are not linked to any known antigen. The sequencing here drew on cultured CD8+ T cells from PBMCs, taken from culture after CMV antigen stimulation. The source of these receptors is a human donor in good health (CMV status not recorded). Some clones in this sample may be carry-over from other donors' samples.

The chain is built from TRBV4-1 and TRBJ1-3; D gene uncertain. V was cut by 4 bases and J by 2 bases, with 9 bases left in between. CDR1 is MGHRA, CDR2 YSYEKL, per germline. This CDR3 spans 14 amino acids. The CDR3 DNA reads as TGCGCCAGCAGCCTGGCAACGCCTGGAAACACCATATATTTT. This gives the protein CASSLATPGNTIYF.

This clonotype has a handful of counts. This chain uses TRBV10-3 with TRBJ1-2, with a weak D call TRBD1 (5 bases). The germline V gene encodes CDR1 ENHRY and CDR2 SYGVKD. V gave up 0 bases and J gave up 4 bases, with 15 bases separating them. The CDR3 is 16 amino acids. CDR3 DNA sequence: TGTGCCATCAGTGAGTCGGGGAACAGGACACCCTATGGCTACACCTTC. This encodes CAISESGNRTPYGYTF.

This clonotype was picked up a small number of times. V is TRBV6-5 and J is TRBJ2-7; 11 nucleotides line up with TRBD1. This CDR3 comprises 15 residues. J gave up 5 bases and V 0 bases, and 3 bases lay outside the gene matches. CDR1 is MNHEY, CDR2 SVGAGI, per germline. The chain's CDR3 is CASSYSGTGGNEQYF. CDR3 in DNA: TGTGCCAGCAGTTACTCCGGGACAGGGGGTAACGAGCAGTACTTC.

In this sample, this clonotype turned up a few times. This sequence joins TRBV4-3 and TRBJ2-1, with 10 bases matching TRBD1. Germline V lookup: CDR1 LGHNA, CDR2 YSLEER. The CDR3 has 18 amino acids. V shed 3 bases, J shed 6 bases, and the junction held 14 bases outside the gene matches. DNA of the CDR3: TGCGCCAGCAGCCACCCCCTAGTAGGGACAGGGGCAGGCAATGAGCAGTTCTTC. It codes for CASSHPLVGTGAGNEQFF.

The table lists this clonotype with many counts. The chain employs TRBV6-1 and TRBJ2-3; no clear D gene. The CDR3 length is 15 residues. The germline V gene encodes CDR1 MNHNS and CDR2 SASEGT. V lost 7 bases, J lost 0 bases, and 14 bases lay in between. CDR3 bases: TGTGCCAGCAATTTGGGGAACCCCAGCACAGATACGCAGTATTTT. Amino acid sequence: CASNLGNPSTDTQYF.

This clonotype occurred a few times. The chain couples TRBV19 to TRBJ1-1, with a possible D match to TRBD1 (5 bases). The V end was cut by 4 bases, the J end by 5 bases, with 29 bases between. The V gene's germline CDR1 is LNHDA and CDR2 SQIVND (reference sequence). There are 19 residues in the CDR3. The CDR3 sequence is CASSTILRSGREHGTEAFF. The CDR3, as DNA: TGTGCCAGTAGTACTATCCTCCGGTCAGGGCGTGAACACGGGACTGAAGCTTTCTTT.

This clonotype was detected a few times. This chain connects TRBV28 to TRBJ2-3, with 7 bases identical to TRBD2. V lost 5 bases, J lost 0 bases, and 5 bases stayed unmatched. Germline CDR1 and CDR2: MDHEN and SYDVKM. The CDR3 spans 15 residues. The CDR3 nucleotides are TGTGCCAGCAGTAAAAACGGGGGGAGCACAGATACGCAGTATTTT. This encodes CASSKNGGSTDTQYF.

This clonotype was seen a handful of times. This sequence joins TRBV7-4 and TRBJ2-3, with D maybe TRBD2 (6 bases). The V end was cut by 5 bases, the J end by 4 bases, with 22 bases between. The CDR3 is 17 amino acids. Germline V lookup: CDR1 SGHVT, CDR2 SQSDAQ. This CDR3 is CASSPRTGVSTADTQYF. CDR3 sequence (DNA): TGTGCCAGCAGCCCCCGGACGGGAGTTTCGACTGCAGATACGCAGTATTTT.

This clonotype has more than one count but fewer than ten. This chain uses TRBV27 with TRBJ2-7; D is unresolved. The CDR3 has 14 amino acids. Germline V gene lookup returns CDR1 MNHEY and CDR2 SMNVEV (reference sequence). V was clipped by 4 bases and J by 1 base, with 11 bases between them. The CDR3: CASSWAGDSYEQYF. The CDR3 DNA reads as TGTGCCAGCAGTTGGGCAGGTGATTCCTACGAGCAGTACTTC.

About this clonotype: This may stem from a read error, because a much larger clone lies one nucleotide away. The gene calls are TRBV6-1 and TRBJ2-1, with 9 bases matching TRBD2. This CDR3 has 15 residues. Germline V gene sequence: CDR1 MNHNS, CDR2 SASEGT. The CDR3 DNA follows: TGTGCCAACAGTGCCCTAGCGGGGAAAGGGAATGAGCAGTTCTTC. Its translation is CANSALAGKGNEQFF.

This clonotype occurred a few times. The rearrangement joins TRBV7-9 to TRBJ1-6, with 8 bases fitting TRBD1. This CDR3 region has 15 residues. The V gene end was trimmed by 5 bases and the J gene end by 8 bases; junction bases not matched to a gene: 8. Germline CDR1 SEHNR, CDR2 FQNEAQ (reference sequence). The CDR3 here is CASSARTGWDSPLHF. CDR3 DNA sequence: TGTGCCAGCAGCGCACGGACAGGGTGGGATTCACCCCTCCACTTT.

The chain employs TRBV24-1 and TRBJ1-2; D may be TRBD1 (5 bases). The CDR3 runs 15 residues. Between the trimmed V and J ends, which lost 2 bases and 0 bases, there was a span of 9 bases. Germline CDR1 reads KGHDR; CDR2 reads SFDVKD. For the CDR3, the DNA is TGTGCCACCAGTGATTCAGACAGTTCTAACTATGGCTACACCTTC. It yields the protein CATSDSDSSNYGYTF.

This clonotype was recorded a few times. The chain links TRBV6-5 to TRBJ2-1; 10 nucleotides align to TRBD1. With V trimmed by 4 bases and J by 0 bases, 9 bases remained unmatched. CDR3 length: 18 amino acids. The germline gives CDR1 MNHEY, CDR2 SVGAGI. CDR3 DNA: TGTGCCAGCAGTTCCCGGACAGGGGGACGTATCTCCTACAATGAGCAGTTCTTC. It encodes CASSSRTGGRISYNEQFF.

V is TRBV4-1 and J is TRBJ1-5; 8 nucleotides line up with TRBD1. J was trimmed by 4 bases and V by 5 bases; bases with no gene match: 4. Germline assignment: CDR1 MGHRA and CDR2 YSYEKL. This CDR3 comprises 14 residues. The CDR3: CASSWTGTNQPQHF. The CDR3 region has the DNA TGCGCCAGCAGCTGGACAGGGACGAATCAGCCCCAGCATTTT.

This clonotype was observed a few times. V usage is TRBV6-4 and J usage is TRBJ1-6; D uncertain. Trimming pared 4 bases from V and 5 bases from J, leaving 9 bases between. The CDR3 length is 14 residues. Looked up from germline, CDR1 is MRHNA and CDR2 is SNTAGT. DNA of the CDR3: TGTGCCAGCAGTGCCAGGATCGATAATTCACCCCTCCACTTT. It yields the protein CASSARIDNSPLHF.

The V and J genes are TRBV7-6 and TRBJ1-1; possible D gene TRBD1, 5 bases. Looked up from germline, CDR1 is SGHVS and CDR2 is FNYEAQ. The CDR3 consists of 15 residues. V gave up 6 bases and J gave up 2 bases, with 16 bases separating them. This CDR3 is CASRPQEGRNTEAFF. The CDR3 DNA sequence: TGTGCCAGCAGACCCCAAGAGGGGAGAAACACTGAAGCTTTCTTT.

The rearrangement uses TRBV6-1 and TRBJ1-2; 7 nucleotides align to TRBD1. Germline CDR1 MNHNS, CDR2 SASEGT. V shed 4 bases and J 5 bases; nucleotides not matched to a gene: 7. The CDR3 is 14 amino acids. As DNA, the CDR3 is TGTGCCAGCAGTGTTGTCGGGACAGATTATGGCTACACCTTC. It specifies CASSVVGTDYGYTF.

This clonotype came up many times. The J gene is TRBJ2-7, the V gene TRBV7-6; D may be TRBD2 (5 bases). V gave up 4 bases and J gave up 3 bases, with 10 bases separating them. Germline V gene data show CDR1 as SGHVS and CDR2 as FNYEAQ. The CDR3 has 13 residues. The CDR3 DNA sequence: TGTGCCAGCAGCTACGGGGATCGCTACGAGCAGTACTTC. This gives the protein CASSYGDRYEQYF.

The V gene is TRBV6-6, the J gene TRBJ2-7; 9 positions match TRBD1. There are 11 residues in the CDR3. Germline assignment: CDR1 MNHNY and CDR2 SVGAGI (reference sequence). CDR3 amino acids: CASSSGTGNHV. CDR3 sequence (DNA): TGTGCCAGCAGCTCCGGGACAGGGAACCACGTC.

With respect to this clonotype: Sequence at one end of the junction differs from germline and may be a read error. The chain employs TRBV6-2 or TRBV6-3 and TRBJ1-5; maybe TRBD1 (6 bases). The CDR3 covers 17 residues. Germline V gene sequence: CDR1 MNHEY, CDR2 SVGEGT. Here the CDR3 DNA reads TGTGCCAACAGTTACGGGGGGCAGGCCTATAGCAATCAGCCCCAGCATTTT. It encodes CANSYGGQAYSNQPQHF.